Presented here are 26 T cell receptor beta chains from one specimen sequenced in a study of blood T cell repertoires in COVID-19. Profiled with immunoSEQ multiplex PCR; TCRdb holds only in-frame clones, not every one. The sample lists about 35,000 clones; approximately 85% were seen once. The specimen sequenced was peripheral blood. The source is a man in his 60s with active or convalescent COVID-19.

V and J are TRBV11-2 and TRBJ2-5; D possibly corresponds to TRBD2 (5 bases). The CDR3 is 15 amino acids. Trimming took off 3 bases at V and 5 bases at J, with 16 bases between the two ends. Germline-derived CDR1 and CDR2 are SGHAT and FQNNGV. The CDR3 DNA follows: TGTGCCAGCAGCTTCGGGGTTAATAAGGCGGAGACCCAGTACTTC. As protein: CASSFGVNKAETQYF.

The rearrangement links TRBV20-1 to TRBJ2-1; D remains unclear. The germline CDR1 and CDR2 sequences are DFQATT and SNEGSKA (reference sequence). The length of the CDR3 is 10 residues. Trimming left V 8 bases short and J 8 bases short, with 10 bases between. CDR3 bases: TGCAGTACCGGGTTGTATGAGCAGTTCTTC. This encodes CSTGLYEQFF.

DNA for the CDR3: TGTGCCAGCAGCTTACGGACCAAGGCTAGCAGAAGGTCCTACAATGAGCAGTTCTTC. Amino acids: CASSLRTKASRRSYNEQFF. The chain joins TRBV7-8 to TRBJ2-1; maybe TRBD2 (5 bases). The CDR3 runs 19 residues. Trimming took off 2 bases at V and 1 base at J, with 21 bases between the two ends. Germline V CDR1 and CDR2: SGHVS, FQNEAQ.

V is TRBV18 and J is TRBJ1-1, with D perhaps matching TRBD1 (6 bases). The CDR3 extends over 15 amino acids. Germline V gene data show CDR1 as KGHSH and CDR2 as LQKENI. V was pared by 3 bases and J by 2 bases, with 13 bases between. The CDR3 loop is CASSPQGGSNTEAFF. DNA of the CDR3: TGTGCCAGCTCACCGCAAGGGGGAAGTAACACTGAAGCTTTCTTT.

The V and J genes are TRBV24-1 and TRBJ2-1; TRBD1 aligns across 7 bases. V shed 7 bases and J 5 bases; nucleotides not matched to a gene: 10. Looked up from germline, CDR1 is KGHDR and CDR2 is SFDVKD. The CDR3 has 15 residues. The CDR3 reads CATSPPGQPDNEQFF. The CDR3, as DNA: TGTGCCACCAGCCCGCCGGGACAGCCCGACAATGAGCAGTTCTTC.

This chain connects TRBV27 to TRBJ1-2; tentatively, D is TRBD1 (5 bases). Germline CDR1 MNHEY, CDR2 SMNVEV (reference sequence). This CDR3 spans 14 amino acids. Trimming shortened V by 6 bases and J by 2 bases, and 13 bases separated the two germline ends. The CDR3 here is CASSHRFDNYGYTF. For the CDR3, the DNA is TGTGCCAGCAGCCACAGGTTCGACAACTATGGCTACACCTTC.

The chain is built from TRBV11-2 and TRBJ1-5; D is perhaps TRBD1 (6 bases). CDR1 is SGHAT and CDR2 is FQNNGV in the germline V gene. The CDR3 runs to 15 residues. V was pared by 1 base and J by 2 bases, with 9 bases between. The CDR3 DNA sequence: TGTGCCAGCAGCTTAGCAGGGGACGGCAATCAGCCCCAGCATTTT. It yields the protein CASSLAGDGNQPQHF.

The chain recombines TRBV6-5 with TRBJ1-1, with 7 positions matching TRBD1. This CDR3 contains 14 residues. V was clipped by 7 bases and J by 5 bases; unmatched bases: 10. Looked up from germline, CDR1 is MNHEY and CDR2 is SVGAGI. The CDR3 sequence is CASTAGGRRTEAFF. The CDR3 DNA reads TGTGCCAGCACCGCAGGGGGGCGAAGGACTGAAGCTTTCTTT.

In its sample, this clone was seen once. This sequence joins TRBV19 and TRBJ1-5; no definite D call. Deletions cut 4 bases from V and 3 bases from J, with 10 bases between. CDR1 and CDR2 from the germline V gene are LNHDA and SQIVND (reference sequence). This CDR3 spans 14 amino acids. CDR3 residues: CASSKAGSNQPQHF. The CDR3 nucleotides read TGTGCCAGTAGTAAGGCAGGTTCCAATCAGCCCCAGCATTTT. The entire variable domain, with the rest obtained from reference TRBV19 and TRBJ1-5, is as follows: DGGITQSPKYLFRKEGQNVTLSCEQNLNHDAMYWYRQDPGQGLRLIYYSQIVNDFQKGDIAEGYSVSREKKESFPLTVTSAQKNPTAFYLCASSKAGSNQPQHFGDGTRLSIL.

This clone showed up just a few times. Within the sample, other DNA sequences also encode this same CDR3. The chain couples TRBV5-4 to TRBJ2-5; D may be TRBD1 (5 bases). CDR1 and CDR2 (germline): SGHNT, YYREEE (reference sequence). The germline V and J ends were trimmed by 0 bases and 3 bases, with 9 bases remaining between them. There are 14 residues in the CDR3. CDR3 loop: CASSLVDREETQYF. CDR3 sequence (DNA): TGTGCCAGCAGCTTGGTCGACAGAGAAGAGACCCAGTACTTC.

The V gene is TRBV5-6, the J gene TRBJ1-2, with 8 positions matching TRBD1. The germline V gene has CDR1 SGHDT and CDR2 YYEEEE. Trimming took 6 bases from V and 2 from J; bases not matched to a gene: 9. This CDR3 has 15 residues. In nucleotides, the CDR3 is TGTGCCAGCACCCTACTGGACAGGGTGAACTATGGCTACACCTTC. Translation: CASTLLDRVNYGYTF.

This chain connects TRBV5-1 to TRBJ2-3, with D possibly matching TRBD2 (6 bases). The V end lost 0 bases, the J end lost 3 bases, and 11 bases lay between the germline ends. The CDR3 extends over 15 amino acids. From germline, CDR1 is SGHRS and CDR2 YFSETQ. The CDR3 DNA reads as TGCGCCAGCAGCTTGGGAACGGGAGCAACAGATACGCAGTATTTT. Protein product: CASSLGTGATDTQYF.

This chain connects TRBV6-5 to TRBJ1-1; 9 bases match TRBD1. The CDR3 has 13 residues. Germline CDR1 and CDR2: MNHEY and SVGAGI. V gave up 8 bases and J gave up 0 bases; unmatched junction bases: 1. CDR3 bases: TGTGCCAGCCACAGGGGGCTGAACACTGAAGCTTTCTTT. Its translation is CASHRGLNTEAFF.

This clone has a single count. CDR3 bases: TGTGCCATCCGACCCGGGACTAGCCCTGCCAATGAGCAGTTCTTC. It codes for CAIRPGTSPANEQFF. The chain recombines TRBV10-3 with TRBJ2-1, with 9 bases aligning to TRBD2. The V segment lost 8 bases and the J segment 6 bases; nucleotides outside the gene matches: 11. This CDR3 spans 15 amino acids. CDR1 and CDR2 (germline): ENHRY, SYGVKD.

The J gene is TRBJ1-4, the V gene TRBV11-3, with 7 positions matching TRBD1. This CDR3 region has 15 residues. Germline V gene sequence: CDR1 SGHNT, CDR2 YENEEA. V lost 5 bases and J lost 5; bases outside the gene matches: 8. CDR3 region: CASSPRTGENEKLFF. In DNA, the CDR3 is TGTGCCAGCAGCCCCCGGACAGGAGAAAATGAAAAACTGTTTTTT.

The chain combines TRBV30 with TRBJ2-5, with D tentatively TRBD1 (5 bases). The ends were cut back, 2 bases at V and 4 bases at J, with 14 bases in the middle. The CDR3 is 14 residues long. Germline CDR1 reads GTSNPN; CDR2 reads SVGIG (reference sequence). The CDR3 DNA follows: TGTGCCTGGAGTCCGACAGATTTCCCAGAGACCCAGTACTTC. The encoded protein is CAWSPTDFPETQYF.

This clone was counted only a few times. The chain combines TRBV10-3 with TRBJ1-1, with a weak D call TRBD1 (5 bases). The CDR3 is made up of 14 amino acids. Trimming took 2 bases from V and 1 from J, leaving 8 bases between them. Looked up from germline, CDR1 is ENHRY and CDR2 is SYGVKD. CDR3 in DNA: TGTGCCATCAGTGAGGGGGGGAGGAACACTGAAGCTTTCTTT. As protein: CAISEGGRNTEAFF.

The gene calls are TRBV20-1 and TRBJ1-2; D gene uncertain. The germline CDR1 and CDR2 sequences are DFQATT and SNEGSKA (reference sequence). The V end was cut by 3 bases, the J end by 1 base, with 18 bases between. The CDR3 totals 16 residues. The CDR3 DNA follows: TGCAGTGCTAGTAGCACAGCCATCGCCCTTAACTATGGCTACACCTTC. Protein sequence: CSASSTAIALNYGYTF.

V usage is TRBV4-2 and J usage is TRBJ2-3; 10 nucleotides match TRBD2. J gave up 0 bases and V 4 bases, and 13 bases lay outside the gene matches. The CDR3 totals 19 residues. Germline CDR1 is LGHNA and CDR2 is YNFKEQ. The CDR3 spells CASSPTSGFGSTSTDTQYF. The CDR3 DNA follows: TGTGCCAGCAGCCCGACTAGCGGGTTTGGTAGCACTAGCACAGATACGCAGTATTTT.

The rearrangement joins TRBV5-4 to TRBJ2-3; 12 bases map to TRBD2. The CDR3 covers 16 residues. Germline values: CDR1 SGHNT, CDR2 YYREEE (reference sequence). The V and J ends lost 2 bases and 2 bases, in that order; junction bases with no gene match: 3. The CDR3 loop is CASSFRLAGATDTQYF. The DNA for the CDR3 is TGTGCCAGCAGCTTCCGACTAGCGGGAGCCACAGATACGCAGTATTTT.

This clone was picked up one time. The rearrangement uses TRBV5-6 and TRBJ1-4; D uncertain. Germline V gene lookup returns CDR1 SGHDT and CDR2 YYEEEE. CDR3 length: 13 amino acids. The V end lost 0 bases, the J end lost 6 bases, and 6 bases lay between the germline ends. This CDR3 reads CASSLGADEKLFF. The CDR3 DNA reads TGTGCCAGCAGCTTGGGAGCTGATGAAAAACTGTTTTTT.

The rearrangement links TRBV19 to TRBJ1-6, with unresolved D. Germline assignment: CDR1 LNHDA and CDR2 SQIVND (reference sequence). The V gene lost 3 bases and the J gene lost 7 bases, with 10 bases spanning the gap. The CDR3 has 14 residues. The CDR3 region is CASSIGGRNSPLHF. CDR3 DNA sequence: TGTGCCAGTAGTATCGGCGGAAGGAATTCACCCCTCCACTTT.

This clone was recorded only once. The CDR3: CASSLRTTGSSPNSGNTIYF. For the CDR3, the DNA is TGTGCCAGCAGCTTGAGGACGACAGGCAGTAGTCCAAACTCTGGAAACACCATATATTTT. V usage is TRBV5-5 and J usage is TRBJ1-3; TRBD1 is a possible D gene (6 bases). This CDR3 comprises 20 residues. V lost 1 base and J 0 bases, leaving 23 bases between the germline ends. Germline V gene data show CDR1 as SGHKS and CDR2 as YYEKEE (reference sequence).

The chain joins TRBV27 to TRBJ1-1; the match to TRBD1 covers 7 bases. CDR1 is MNHEY and CDR2 is SMNVEV in the germline V gene (reference sequence). Trimming removed 6 bases from V and 3 bases from J; junction bases left unmatched: 10. This CDR3 spans 15 amino acids. CDR3 sequence reads: CASRGMSTGDTEAFF. CDR3 DNA: TGTGCCAGCAGAGGTATGAGCACAGGGGACACTGAAGCTTTCTTT.

This clone occurred once. This chain uses TRBV19 with TRBJ1-6, with TRBD1 as a possible D gene (6 bases). Between the trimmed V and J ends, which lost 3 bases and 7 bases, there was a span of 16 bases. The CDR3 is 16 amino acids. Germline V gene sequence: CDR1 LNHDA, CDR2 SQIVND (reference sequence). The CDR3 sequence is CASSIRGGPINSPLHF. The CDR3 DNA is TGTGCCAGTAGTATCCGAGGGGGACCCATAAATTCACCCCTCCACTTT.

The table lists this clone with a few counts. This sequence joins TRBV7-2 and TRBJ2-3, with TRBD2 identical over 9 bases. V lost 1 base, J lost 2 bases, and 7 bases stayed unmatched. In germline, CDR1 is SGHTA, CDR2 FQGNSA. This CDR3 region has 17 residues. CDR3 nucleotide sequence: TGTGCCAGCAGCTTAGTGGTTAGCGGGGGTCTCACAGATACGCAGTATTTT. Its protein product is CASSLVVSGGLTDTQYF.